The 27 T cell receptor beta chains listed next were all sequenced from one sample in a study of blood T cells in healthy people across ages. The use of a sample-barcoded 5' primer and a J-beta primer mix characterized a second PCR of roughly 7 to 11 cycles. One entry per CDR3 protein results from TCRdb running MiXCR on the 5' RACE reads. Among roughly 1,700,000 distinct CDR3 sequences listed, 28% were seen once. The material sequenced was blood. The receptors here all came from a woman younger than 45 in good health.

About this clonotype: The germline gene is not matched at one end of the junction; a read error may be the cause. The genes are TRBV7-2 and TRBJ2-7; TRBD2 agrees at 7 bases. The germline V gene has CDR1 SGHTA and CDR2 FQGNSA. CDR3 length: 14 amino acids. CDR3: CASSSSGPLYERYF. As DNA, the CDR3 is TGTGCCAGCAGCAGTAGCGGGCCCCTCTACGAGCGGTACTTC.

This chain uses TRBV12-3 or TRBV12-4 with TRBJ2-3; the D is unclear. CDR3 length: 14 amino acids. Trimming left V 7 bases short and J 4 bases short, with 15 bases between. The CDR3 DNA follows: TGTGCCAGCACTTCCATGGTCCGATCAGATACGCAGTATTTT. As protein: CASTSMVRSDTQYF.

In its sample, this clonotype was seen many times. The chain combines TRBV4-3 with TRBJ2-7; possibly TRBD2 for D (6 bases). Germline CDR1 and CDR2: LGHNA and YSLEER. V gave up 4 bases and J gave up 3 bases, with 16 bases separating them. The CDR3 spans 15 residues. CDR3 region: CASSRGLGPIYEQYF. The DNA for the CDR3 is TGCGCCAGCAGCCGGGGACTTGGGCCAATCTACGAGCAGTACTTC.

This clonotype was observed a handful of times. The CDR3 loop is CASSLAVSKLNAQYF. The DNA of the CDR3 is TGCGCCAGCAGCTTGGCCGTCAGCAAACTCAATGCGCAGTATTTT. The chain combines TRBV5-1 with TRBJ2-3, with D hard to call. Trimming removed 0 bases from V and 10 bases from J, with 18 bases in between. The CDR3 spans 15 residues. Germline V gene sequence: CDR1 SGHRS, CDR2 YFSETQ.

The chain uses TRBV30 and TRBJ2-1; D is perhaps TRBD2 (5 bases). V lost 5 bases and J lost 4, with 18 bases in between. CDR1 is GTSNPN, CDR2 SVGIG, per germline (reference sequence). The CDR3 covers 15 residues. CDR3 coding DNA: TGTGCCTGGTATCCTGGGCTAGCCGGGTACAATGAGCAGTTCTTC. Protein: CAWYPGLAGYNEQFF.

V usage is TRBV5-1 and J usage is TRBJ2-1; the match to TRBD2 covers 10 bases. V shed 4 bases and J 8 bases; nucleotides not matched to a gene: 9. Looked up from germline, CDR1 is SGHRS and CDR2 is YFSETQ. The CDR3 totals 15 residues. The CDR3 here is CASSDIAGGHYEQFF. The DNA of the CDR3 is TGCGCCAGCAGCGACATAGCGGGAGGTCACTATGAGCAGTTCTTC. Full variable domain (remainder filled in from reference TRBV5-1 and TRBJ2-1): KAGVTQTPRYLIKTRGQQVTLSCSPISGHRSVSWYQQTPGQGLQFLFEYFSETQRNKGNFPGRFSGRQFSNSRSEMNVSTLELGDSALYLCASSDIAGGHYEQFFGPGTRLTVL.

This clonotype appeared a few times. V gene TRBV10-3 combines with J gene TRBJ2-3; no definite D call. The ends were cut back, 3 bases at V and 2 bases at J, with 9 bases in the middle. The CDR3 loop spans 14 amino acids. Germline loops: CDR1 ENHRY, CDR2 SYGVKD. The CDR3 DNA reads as TGTGCCATCAGTGAAGGGTACCCCACAGATACGCAGTATTTT. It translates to CAISEGYPTDTQYF.

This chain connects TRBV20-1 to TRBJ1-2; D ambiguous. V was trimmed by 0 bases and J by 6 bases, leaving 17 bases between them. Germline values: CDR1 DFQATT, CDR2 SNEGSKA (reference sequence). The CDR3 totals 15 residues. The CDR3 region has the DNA TGCAGTGCTAGAGATCCAGGCTACTCAGCCAATGGCTACACCTTC. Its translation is CSARDPGYSANGYTF.

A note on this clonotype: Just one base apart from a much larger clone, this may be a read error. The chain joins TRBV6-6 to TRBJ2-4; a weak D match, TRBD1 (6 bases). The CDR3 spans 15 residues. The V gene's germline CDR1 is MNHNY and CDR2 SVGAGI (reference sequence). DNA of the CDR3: TGTGCCGGCAGTTTAGGACAGAGCGCCAAAAACATTCAGTACTTC. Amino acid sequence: CAGSLGQSAKNIQYF.

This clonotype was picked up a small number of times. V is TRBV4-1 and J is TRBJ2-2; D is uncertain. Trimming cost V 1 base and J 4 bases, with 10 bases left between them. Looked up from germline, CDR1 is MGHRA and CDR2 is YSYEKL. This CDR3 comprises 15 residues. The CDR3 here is CASSQVLIATGELFF. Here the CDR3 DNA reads TGCGCCAGCAGCCAAGTATTAATCGCCACCGGGGAGCTGTTTTTT.

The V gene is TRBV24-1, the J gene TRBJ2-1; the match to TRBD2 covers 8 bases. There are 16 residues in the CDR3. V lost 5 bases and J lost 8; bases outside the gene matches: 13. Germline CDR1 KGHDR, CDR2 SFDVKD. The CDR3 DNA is TGTGCCACCAGTGGTGTTCGGGGGGGTATGGAGCATGAGCAGTTCTTC. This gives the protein CATSGVRGGMEHEQFF.

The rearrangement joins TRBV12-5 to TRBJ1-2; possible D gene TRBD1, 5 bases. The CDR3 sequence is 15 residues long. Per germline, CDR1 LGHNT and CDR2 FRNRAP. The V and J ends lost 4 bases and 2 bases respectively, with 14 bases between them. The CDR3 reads CASGSSGLQNYGYTF. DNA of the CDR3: TGTGCTAGTGGTTCGTCAGGGCTGCAAAACTATGGCTACACCTTC.

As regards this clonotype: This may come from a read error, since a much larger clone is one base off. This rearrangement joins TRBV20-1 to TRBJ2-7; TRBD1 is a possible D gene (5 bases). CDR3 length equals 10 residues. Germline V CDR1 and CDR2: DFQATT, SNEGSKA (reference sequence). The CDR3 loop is CGARAGFQYF. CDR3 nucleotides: TGCGGTGCTAGAGCAGGGTTCCAGTACTTC.

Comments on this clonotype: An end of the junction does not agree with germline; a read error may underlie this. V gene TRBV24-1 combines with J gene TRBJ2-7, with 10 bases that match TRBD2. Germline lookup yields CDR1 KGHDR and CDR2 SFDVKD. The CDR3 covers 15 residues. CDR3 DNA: TGTGCCACCACCCTTCAACTAGCGGGGACCTACGGGCAGTACTTC. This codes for CATTLQLAGTYGQYF.

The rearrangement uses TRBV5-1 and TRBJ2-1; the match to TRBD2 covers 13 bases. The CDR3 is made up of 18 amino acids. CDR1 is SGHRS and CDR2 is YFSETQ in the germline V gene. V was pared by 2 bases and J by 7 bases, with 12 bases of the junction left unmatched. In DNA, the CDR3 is TGCGCCAGCAGCTTTCCCACTCCGGGGACTAGCGGGAATAATGAGCAGTTCTTC. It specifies CASSFPTPGTSGNNEQFF.

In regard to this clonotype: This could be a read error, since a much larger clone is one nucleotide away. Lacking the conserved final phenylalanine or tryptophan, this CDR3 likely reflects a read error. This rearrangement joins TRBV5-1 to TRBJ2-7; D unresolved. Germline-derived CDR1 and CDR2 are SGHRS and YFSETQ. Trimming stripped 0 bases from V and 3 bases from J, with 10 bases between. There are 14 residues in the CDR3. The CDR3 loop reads CASSLDIRNYEQYL. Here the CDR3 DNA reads TGCGCCAGCAGCTTGGACATCAGAAACTACGAGCAGTACTTA.

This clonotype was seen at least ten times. DNA of the CDR3: TGTGCCAGCCGCGAGACTAGAGGACAGCTCGAGCAGTACTTC. It translates to CASRETRGQLEQYF. This chain uses TRBV6-5 with TRBJ2-7, with D possibly called TRBD1 or TRBD2 (6 bases each). V was trimmed by 8 bases and J by 6 bases, leaving 20 bases between them. The CDR3 is 14 amino acids. Germline CDR1 MNHEY, CDR2 SVGAGI.

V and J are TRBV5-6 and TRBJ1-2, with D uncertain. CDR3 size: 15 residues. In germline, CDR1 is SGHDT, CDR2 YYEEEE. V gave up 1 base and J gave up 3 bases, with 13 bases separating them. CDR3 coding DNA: TGTGCCAGCAGCTTGAAGGGCAGATTTTACTATGGCTACACCTTC. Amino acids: CASSLKGRFYYGYTF.

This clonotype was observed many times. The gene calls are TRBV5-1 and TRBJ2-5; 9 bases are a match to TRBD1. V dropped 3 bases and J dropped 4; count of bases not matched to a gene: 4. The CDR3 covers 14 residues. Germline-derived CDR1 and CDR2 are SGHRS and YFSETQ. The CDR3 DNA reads TGCGCCAGCAGCTCCGGGACAGGGAGAGAGACCCAGTACTTC. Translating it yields CASSSGTGRETQYF.

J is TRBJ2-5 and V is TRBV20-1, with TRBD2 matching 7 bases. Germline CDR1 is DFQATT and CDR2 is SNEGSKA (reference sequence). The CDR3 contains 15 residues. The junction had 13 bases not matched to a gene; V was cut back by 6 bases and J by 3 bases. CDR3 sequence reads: CSADKGSGVKETQYF. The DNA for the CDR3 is TGCAGTGCCGATAAGGGGAGCGGGGTAAAAGAGACCCAGTACTTC.

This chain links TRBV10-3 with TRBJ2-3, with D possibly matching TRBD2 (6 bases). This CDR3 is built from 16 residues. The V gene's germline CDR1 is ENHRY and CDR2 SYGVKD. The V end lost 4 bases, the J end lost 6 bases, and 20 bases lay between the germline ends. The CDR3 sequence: CAISGRGTSGFDTQYF. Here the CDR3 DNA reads TGTGCCATCAGTGGCCGGGGGACTTCGGGTTTTGATACGCAGTATTTT.

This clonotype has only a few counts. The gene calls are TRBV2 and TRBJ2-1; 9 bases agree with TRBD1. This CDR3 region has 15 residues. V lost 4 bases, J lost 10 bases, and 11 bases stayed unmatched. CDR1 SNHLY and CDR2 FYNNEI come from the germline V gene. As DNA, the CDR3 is TGTGCCAGCAGTGTACGGGACAGGGTTTCTTCGGAGCAGTTCTTC. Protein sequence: CASSVRDRVSSEQFF.

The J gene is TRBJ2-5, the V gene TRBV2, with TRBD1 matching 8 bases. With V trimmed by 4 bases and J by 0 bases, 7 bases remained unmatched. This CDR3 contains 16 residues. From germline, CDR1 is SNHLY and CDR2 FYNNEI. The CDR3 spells CASSVFVTGDQETQYF. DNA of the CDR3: TGTGCCAGCAGTGTCTTCGTGACAGGGGACCAAGAGACCCAGTACTTC.

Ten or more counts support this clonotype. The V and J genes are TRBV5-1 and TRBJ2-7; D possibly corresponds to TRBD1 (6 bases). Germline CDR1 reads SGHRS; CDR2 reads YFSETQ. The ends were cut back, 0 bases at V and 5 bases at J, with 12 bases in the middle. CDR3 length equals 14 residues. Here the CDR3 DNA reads TGCGCCAGCAGCTTGGACGAAGGGGGAAACGAGCAGTACTTC. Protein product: CASSLDEGGNEQYF.

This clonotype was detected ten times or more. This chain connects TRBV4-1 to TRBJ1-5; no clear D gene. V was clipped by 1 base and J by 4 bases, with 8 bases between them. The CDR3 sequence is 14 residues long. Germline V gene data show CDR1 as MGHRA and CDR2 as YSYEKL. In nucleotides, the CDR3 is TGCGCCAGCAGCCAAGCGGCAGGTAATCAGCCCCAGCATTTT. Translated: CASSQAAGNQPQHF.

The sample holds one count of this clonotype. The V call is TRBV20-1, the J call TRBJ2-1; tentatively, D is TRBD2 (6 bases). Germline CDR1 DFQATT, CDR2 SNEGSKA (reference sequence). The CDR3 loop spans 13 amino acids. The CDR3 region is CRVVGGSYNEQFF. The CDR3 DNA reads TGCAGGGTAGTGGGAGGCTCCTACAATGAGCAGTTCTTC.

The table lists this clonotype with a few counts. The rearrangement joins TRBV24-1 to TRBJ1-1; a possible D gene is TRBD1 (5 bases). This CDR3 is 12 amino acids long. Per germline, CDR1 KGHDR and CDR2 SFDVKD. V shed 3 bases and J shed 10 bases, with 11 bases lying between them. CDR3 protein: CATSDPGSRAFF. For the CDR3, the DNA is TGTGCCACCAGTGATCCAGGGAGCAGAGCTTTCTTT.